Listed here are 25 T cell receptor beta chains from one sample, sequenced in a study of cytomegalovirus exposure and HLA in healthy donors. The method was immunoSEQ multiplex PCR; TCRdb's version includes in-frame clones alone and lacks a portion of them. The sample records more than 300,000 clones, roughly 89% being singletons. The sample comprised PBMCs. The source is a young woman in good health and CMV-seronegative.

The V gene is TRBV5-6, the J gene TRBJ1-1, with a tentative D call TRBD1 (6 bases). The CDR3 extends over 12 amino acids. Trimming cost V 4 bases and J 11 bases, with 15 bases left between them. Germline V CDR1 and CDR2: SGHDT, YYEEEE. The CDR3 DNA follows: TGTGCCAGCAGCGACCAGGGGTTGGGCGCTTTCTTT. Its translation: CASSDQGLGAFF.

V is TRBV29-1 and J is TRBJ1-1; possibly TRBD1 for D (5 bases). The germline CDR1 and CDR2 sequences are SQVTM and ANQGSEA. The CDR3 covers 12 residues. V lost 5 bases to trimming and J lost 7 bases, with 14 bases between them. CDR3 loop: CSVSGGGLEAFF. CDR3 DNA: TGCAGCGTTAGCGGGGGGGGACTTGAAGCTTTCTTT.

The rearrangement joins TRBV15 to TRBJ1-2; weak D call: TRBD1 (5 bases). This CDR3 is 14 amino acids long. V gave up 3 bases and J gave up 4 bases, with 12 bases separating them. Germline V gives CDR1 LNHNV, CDR2 YYDKDF (reference sequence). CDR3 region: CATSSPGGGYGYTF. Here the CDR3 DNA reads TGTGCCACCAGCAGCCCTGGGGGAGGCTATGGCTACACCTTC.

This clone has a single count. The rearrangement joins TRBV5-4 to TRBJ1-2; 10 positions match TRBD1. CDR3 size: 16 residues. V was pared by 3 bases and J by 3 bases, with 8 bases of the junction left unmatched. From germline, CDR1 is SGHNT and CDR2 YYREEE (reference sequence). The CDR3 is CASSSDRDRGYYGYTF. The CDR3 bases are TGTGCCAGCAGCTCCGACCGGGACAGGGGATACTATGGCTACACCTTC.

J is TRBJ2-2 and V is TRBV29-1, with D tentatively TRBD1 (6 bases). Trimming removed 7 bases from V and 1 base from J, with 13 bases in between. Germline values: CDR1 SQVTM, CDR2 ANQGSEA. The CDR3 has 14 residues. The CDR3 spells CSAQPGQNTGELFF. Written as DNA, the CDR3 is TGCAGCGCCCAACCGGGACAGAACACCGGGGAGCTGTTTTTT.

The sample holds a few counts of this clone. The chain has TRBV9 and TRBJ1-3; tentatively, D is TRBD1 (5 bases). The CDR3 covers 17 residues. CDR1 is SGDLS and CDR2 is YYNGEE in the germline V gene. Trimming took off 4 bases at V and 0 bases at J, with 17 bases between the two ends. The DNA of the CDR3 is TGTGCCAGCAGCCTGACGCCCGACAGCAACTCTGGAAACACCATATATTTT. It translates to CASSLTPDSNSGNTIYF.

This clone was seen a few times. The rearrangement uses TRBV27 and TRBJ2-3; D not certain. CDR3 size: 12 residues. Germline lookup yields CDR1 MNHEY and CDR2 SMNVEV (reference sequence). V lost 5 bases and J lost 1, with 4 bases in between. The CDR3 DNA reads TGTGCCAGCAGTCTTGGCACAGATACGCAGTATTTT. Translating it yields CASSLGTDTQYF.

This clone was found a few times. The J gene is TRBJ2-7, the V gene TRBV7-9, with a weak D call TRBD1 (6 bases). The ends were cut back, 5 bases at V and 3 bases at J, with 20 bases in the middle. The CDR3 consists of 16 residues. Germline CDR1 is SEHNR and CDR2 is FQNEAQ (reference sequence). CDR3 sequence: CASSHPPGAIGYEQYF. CDR3 coding DNA: TGTGCCAGCAGCCACCCCCCAGGGGCGATCGGCTACGAGCAGTACTTC.

In this sample, this clone turned up a few times. The rearrangement uses TRBV6-5 and TRBJ1-1; 10 bases are shared with TRBD1. V dropped 7 bases and J dropped 2; count of bases not matched to a gene: 4. CDR1 is MNHEY, CDR2 SVGAGI, per germline. The CDR3 runs 14 residues. The CDR3 sequence is CASTTTGGNTEAFF. The CDR3 region has the DNA TGTGCCAGCACTACGACAGGGGGCAACACTGAAGCTTTCTTT.

The V call is TRBV5-6, the J call TRBJ1-5; possibly TRBD1 for D (6 bases). Trimming removed 4 bases from V and 6 bases from J, with 14 bases in between. From germline, CDR1 is SGHDT and CDR2 YYEEEE. The CDR3 length is 14 residues. This chain's CDR3 is CASSPSTGSQPQHF. CDR3 in DNA: TGTGCCAGCAGCCCTTCTACAGGGAGTCAGCCCCAGCATTTT.

The chain has TRBV5-8 and TRBJ2-5; 9 bases match TRBD1. CDR1 and CDR2 from the germline V gene are SGHTS and YDEGEE. The CDR3 runs 15 residues. J gave up 4 bases and V 4 bases, and 8 bases lay outside the gene matches. CDR3 region: CASSQKDRGTETQYF. In DNA form, the CDR3 reads TGTGCCAGCAGCCAAAAGGACAGGGGAACAGAGACCCAGTACTTC.

The genes are TRBV10-3 and TRBJ1-1, with TRBD1 matching over 11 bases. The CDR3 extends over 16 amino acids. Germline CDR1 is ENHRY and CDR2 is SYGVKD. After removal of 6 bases from V and 2 bases from J, the junction contained 8 bases not matched to a gene. The CDR3 DNA sequence: TGTGCCATCAGCGGGACAGGGGGAATGGGAAACACTGAAGCTTTCTTT. Translating it yields CAISGTGGMGNTEAFF.

This chain uses TRBV4-1 with TRBJ2-3, with 11 bases that match TRBD2. The V gene end was trimmed by 4 bases and the J gene end by 7 bases; junction bases not matched to a gene: 10. This CDR3 is built from 16 residues. CDR1 and CDR2 (germline): MGHRA, YSYEKL. The CDR3 DNA follows: TGCGCCAGCAGCCCCCTTCCGGGACTAGCGGTATATACGCAGTATTTT. Translated, it gives CASSPLPGLAVYTQYF.

The chain joins TRBV4-3 to TRBJ1-1, with D hard to call. The germline CDR1 and CDR2 sequences are LGHNA and YSLEER. The CDR3 length is 13 residues. Trimming pared 1 base from V and 6 bases from J, leaving 9 bases between. The CDR3 spells CASSQASSPEAFF. The DNA for the CDR3 is TGCGCCAGCAGCCAAGCGAGTAGCCCTGAAGCTTTCTTT.

V usage is TRBV29-1 and J usage is TRBJ1-2, with 9 bases identical to TRBD1. Germline CDR1 SQVTM, CDR2 ANQGSEA. The V gene end was trimmed by 6 bases and the J gene end by 0 bases; junction bases not matched to a gene: 11. The CDR3 extends over 16 amino acids. The CDR3 sequence is CSVLRGTGPSNYGYTF. The CDR3 nucleotides are TGCAGCGTGCTACGGGGGACAGGGCCGTCTAACTATGGCTACACCTTC.

The CDR3 nucleotides are TGTGCCAGCAGCTTAGCGGGGACAGGGTATGGCTACACCTTC. Amino acid sequence: CASSLAGTGYGYTF. This chain uses TRBV11-2 with TRBJ1-2; TRBD1 matches 9 bases. From germline, CDR1 is SGHAT and CDR2 FQNNGV. The CDR3 totals 14 residues. With V trimmed by 1 base and J by 5 bases, 2 bases remained unmatched.

The chain's CDR3 is CASTGLAGTASSSYNEQFF. In DNA, the CDR3 is TGTGCCAGCACGGGACTAGCGGGAACCGCTTCGAGCTCCTACAATGAGCAGTTCTTC. J is TRBJ2-1 and V is TRBV27; 13 positions match TRBD2. The germline CDR1 and CDR2 sequences are MNHEY and SMNVEV (reference sequence). V lost 7 bases and J lost 0; bases outside the gene matches: 12. This CDR3 spans 19 amino acids.

This clone was recorded once. The rearrangement links TRBV10-3 to TRBJ2-7, with D uncertain. Trimming stripped 4 bases from V and 0 bases from J, with 4 bases between. The CDR3 is 12 residues long. CDR1 is ENHRY, CDR2 SYGVKD, per germline. CDR3: CAISGVSYEQYF. The DNA for the CDR3 is TGTGCCATCAGTGGAGTCTCCTACGAGCAGTACTTC.

The chain combines TRBV28 with TRBJ2-7, with D perhaps TRBD1 (5 bases). Germline-derived CDR1 and CDR2 are MDHEN and SYDVKM. CDR3 size: 16 residues. V lost 2 bases and J 5 bases, leaving 19 bases between the germline ends. The CDR3: CASSLQGAPYVDEQYF. The CDR3 DNA sequence: TGTGCCAGCAGTTTACAAGGGGCCCCTTACGTTGACGAGCAGTACTTC.

The chain has TRBV6-5 and TRBJ2-3; a possible D gene is TRBD2 (6 bases). CDR1 is MNHEY and CDR2 is SVGAGI in the germline V gene. Deletions cut 11 bases from V and 0 bases from J, with 12 bases between. The length of the CDR3 is 13 residues. For the CDR3, the DNA is TGTGCCTCTTCTAGCGCTAGCACAGATACGCAGTATTTT. Protein product: CASSSASTDTQYF.

The chain combines TRBV6-5 with TRBJ2-1, with TRBD2 identical over 10 bases. The CDR3 loop spans 14 amino acids. Germline trimming cut 4 bases from V and 8 bases from J; bases unmatched to any gene: 5. Germline V gene sequence: CDR1 MNHEY, CDR2 SVGAGI. This chain's CDR3 is CASSSSGSLHEQFF. In DNA, the CDR3 is TGTGCCAGCAGTTCTAGCGGGAGTCTGCATGAGCAGTTCTTC.

To note about this clone: One end of the junction does not line up with germline, which may come from a read error. The V and J genes are TRBV2 and TRBJ2-7; TRBD2 might be the D (6 bases). The CDR3 extends over 14 amino acids. Germline CDR1 reads SNHLY; CDR2 reads FYNNEI. The DNA for the CDR3 is TGTGCCAGCAGAGAAGAAGCGGGCGTCTCCGAGCAGTACTTC. Translated, it gives CASREEAGVSEQYF.

The V and J genes are TRBV6-5 and TRBJ1-2; D not resolved. Germline V gene lookup returns CDR1 MNHEY and CDR2 SVGAGI. Trimming removed 6 bases from V and 1 base from J, with 9 bases in between. The CDR3 totals 13 residues. CDR3 in DNA: TGTGCCAGCAGGCGAGCCCTTAACTATGGCTACACCTTC. This encodes CASRRALNYGYTF.

The chain links TRBV25-1 to TRBJ2-7, with a weak D call TRBD2 (6 bases). The CDR3 is 13 residues long. Germline lookup yields CDR1 MGHDK and CDR2 SYGVNS. V lost 8 bases and J 2 bases, leaving 13 bases between the germline ends. CDR3 sequence (DNA): TGTGCCAGCTCGGTAGCGGCGGCCTACGAGCAGTACTTC. It is translated as CASSVAAAYEQYF.

The chain links TRBV10-3 to TRBJ1-2; TRBD1 aligns across 8 bases. CDR1 is ENHRY and CDR2 is SYGVKD in the germline V gene. The CDR3 is 12 amino acids. The V and J ends lost 7 bases and 3 bases, in that order; junction bases with no gene match: 1. The CDR3 DNA sequence: TGTGCCATCACGGACAGGGACTATGGCTACACCTTC. It translates to CAITDRDYGYTF.